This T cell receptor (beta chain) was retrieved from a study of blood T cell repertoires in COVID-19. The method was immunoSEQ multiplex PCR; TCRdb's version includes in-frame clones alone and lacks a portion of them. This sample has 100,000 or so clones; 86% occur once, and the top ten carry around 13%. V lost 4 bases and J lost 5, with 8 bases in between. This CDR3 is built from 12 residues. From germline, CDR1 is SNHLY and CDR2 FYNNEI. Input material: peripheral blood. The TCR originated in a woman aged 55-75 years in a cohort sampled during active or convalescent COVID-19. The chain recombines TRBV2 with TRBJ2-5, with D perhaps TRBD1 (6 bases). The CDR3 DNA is TGTGCCAGCAGTGGCCAGGGGGAGACCCAGTACTTC. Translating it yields CASSGQGETQYF. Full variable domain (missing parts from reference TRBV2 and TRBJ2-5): EPEVTQTPSHQVTQMGQEVILRCVPISNHLYFYWYRQILGQKVEFLVSFYNNEISEKSEIFDDQFSVERPDGSNFTLKIRSTKLEDSAMYFCASSGQGETQYFGPGTRLLVL.